Each of the 8 T cell receptor beta chains below was sequenced from the same sample in a study of T-cell reconstitution after alpha-beta-depleted transplantation in children. Library preparation (for TCRbeta) was performed with unique molecular identifiers. MiXCR, run by TCRdb on the PCR reads, gives a single entry per CDR3 protein. The data show 500,000 to 750,000 distinct CDR3 sequences, under 15% seen once. Source: PBMCs, mostly from graft donor cells, taken 360 days after TCRalphabeta/CD19-depleted stem cell transplant. Receptors were obtained from a male patient aged 10 to 17 who had a stem cell transplant for acute myeloid leukemia, so the T cells may come from the graft donor.

V and J are TRBV7-8 and TRBJ2-2; either TRBD1 or TRBD2 may fit D (5 bases each). The CDR3 is made up of 18 amino acids. The germline gives CDR1 SGHVS, CDR2 FQNEAQ. Trimming took 5 bases from V and 0 from J, leaving 19 bases between them. CDR3 DNA: TGTGCCAGCAGCCCCGGGGTGAGGGGACCTACGAACACCGGGGAGCTGTTTTTT. It yields the protein CASSPGVRGPTNTGELFF.

This chain connects TRBV12-3 or TRBV12-4 to TRBJ2-3; 8 bases are shared with TRBD2. This CDR3 spans 14 amino acids. J gave up 4 bases and V 5 bases, and 5 bases lay outside the gene matches. The CDR3 region has the DNA TGTGCCAGCAGTCATAGCGGGGTGGCAGATACGCAGTATTTT. Protein: CASSHSGVADTQYF.

The V call is TRBV18, the J call TRBJ2-1; D is ambiguous. The germline V and J ends were trimmed by 3 bases and 3 bases, with 12 bases remaining between them. The germline gives CDR1 KGHSH, CDR2 LQKENI. This CDR3 has 15 amino acids. The CDR3 DNA reads as TGTGCCAGCTCACCTAACGCGGTGGTCTACAATGAGCAGTTCTTC. This gives the protein CASSPNAVVYNEQFF. Variable domain in full (rest from reference TRBV18 and TRBJ2-1): NAGVMQNPRHLVRRRGQEARLRCSPMKGHSHVYWYRQLPEEGLKFMVYLQKENIIDESGMPKERFSAEFPKEGPSILRIQQVVRGDSAAYFCASSPNAVVYNEQFFGPGTRLTVL.

V and J are TRBV20-1 and TRBJ2-7, with D tentatively TRBD2 (6 bases). The length of the CDR3 is 16 residues. Trimming removed 8 bases from V and 3 bases from J, with 26 bases in between. The germline V gene has CDR1 DFQATT and CDR2 SNEGSKA (reference sequence). The CDR3 sequence: CSSAHAGWFRVYEQYF. The CDR3 region has the DNA TGCAGTTCGGCCCACGCGGGATGGTTTCGGGTCTACGAGCAGTACTTC.

This clonotype came up a few times. The J gene is TRBJ1-4, the V gene TRBV29-1; TRBD1 is a possible D gene (5 bases). The CDR3 consists of 11 residues. The ends were cut back, 7 bases at V and 8 bases at J, with 11 bases in the middle. Germline CDR1 reads SQVTM; CDR2 reads ANQGSEA. CDR3 in DNA: TGCAGCGCCACCCGGGGGGAAAAACTGTTTTTT. Residues: CSATRGEKLFF. Full variable domain (remainder filled in from reference TRBV29-1 and TRBJ1-4): SAVISQKPSRDICQRGTSLTIQCQVDSQVTMMFWYRQQPGQSLTLIATANQGSEATYESGFVIDKFPISRPNLTFSTLTVSNMSPEDSSIYLCSATRGEKLFFGSGTQLSVL.

This clonotype was picked up many times. The V gene is TRBV3-1, the J gene TRBJ2-5, with a weak D call TRBD1 (5 bases). The CDR3 is made up of 15 amino acids. CDR1 and CDR2 (germline): LGHDT, YNNKEL (reference sequence). Trimming left V 1 base short and J 2 bases short, with 11 bases between. The CDR3 DNA reads TGTGCCAGCAGCCAAGGGGCAGGGCGGCAAGAGACCCAGTACTTC. It translates to CASSQGAGRQETQYF.

The CDR3 loop reads CASSPDRSGLHNEQFF. The CDR3, as DNA: TGCGCCAGCAGCCCGGACCGTTCAGGTCTGCACAATGAGCAGTTCTTC. This chain joins TRBV5-1 and TRBJ2-1; D ambiguous. Deletions cut 4 bases from V and 5 bases from J, with 19 bases between. The CDR3 has 16 residues. CDR1 is SGHRS, CDR2 YFSETQ, per germline.

CDR3 sequence: CASSYVKTSFGIQYF. CDR3 DNA: TGTGCCAGCAGTTACGTGAAGACTAGCTTTGGCATTCAGTACTTC. The V and J genes are TRBV6-5 and TRBJ2-4; TRBD2 aligns across 7 bases. V lost 2 bases to trimming and J lost 9 bases; unmatched junction nucleotides: 10. The CDR3 loop spans 15 amino acids. Germline lookup yields CDR1 MNHEY and CDR2 SVGAGI.